A selection of T cell receptor beta chains follows, all from one sample in a study of blood T cell repertoires in COVID-19. The repertoire was sequenced with immunoSEQ multiplex PCR; TCRdb's copy has only in-frame clones and lacks some. The sample comprises about 130,000 clones, 75% to 85% of which are singletons, and under 4.5% rests with the top ten. The sample was peripheral blood. Receptors originate from a woman aged 45-65 years with acute or convalescent COVID-19. CDR3s include the opening cysteine and the closing phenylalanine or tryptophan. A D gene is named only where the DNA matches it firmly. Expanded clones get a size class; other rows say once, few or many, or leave the size out.

j_call clone_size v_call d_call cdr3_aa cdr3_nt
TRBJ1-5 few TRBV6-6 - CASGGEGQPQHF TGTGCCAGCGGAGGGGAAGGACAGCCCCAGCATTTT
TRBJ1-6 - TRBV6-5 - CASRLMNNSPLHF TGTGCCAGCAGACTCATGAATAATTCACCCCTCCACTTT
TRBJ2-1 once TRBV5-1 TRBD2 CASSSIGTSGSENEQFF TGCGCCAGCAGCTCCATCGGGACTAGCGGGAGTGAGAATGAGCAGTTCTTC
TRBJ1-4 - TRBV5-6 TRBD1 CASSRTGPGFKLFF TGTGCCAGCAGCAGGACAGGGCCTGGGTTTAAACTGTTTTTT
TRBJ2-3 - TRBV18 - CASSPLAEGDTQYF TGTGCCAGCTCACCATTGGCGGAGGGAGATACGCAGTATTTT
TRBJ2-5 - TRBV6-6 TRBD1 CASRRDREETQYF TGTGCCAGCAGACGGGACAGGGAAGAGACCCAGTACTTC
TRBJ2-1 - TRBV6-5 - CASNPGLGVNEQFF TGTGCCAGCAACCCCGGGCTAGGGGTCAATGAGCAGTTCTTC
TRBJ1-2 - TRBV5-6 TRBD1 CASSLGGRDRVF TGTGCCAGCAGCTTGGGCGGACGGGACAGGGTATTC
TRBJ2-2 - TRBV19 - CASSMNGNLGTLAGELFF TGTGCCAGTAGTATGAACGGGAATCTCGGGACTCTTGCCGGGGAGCTGTTTTTT
TRBJ2-1 - TRBV5-8 TRBD2 CAGSGGYNEQFF TGTGCCGGTTCGGGAGGCTACAATGAGCAGTTCTTC
TRBJ1-1 - TRBV30 TRBD1 CAWMGQGDTEAFF TGTGCCTGGATGGGACAGGGGGACACTGAAGCTTTCTTT
TRBJ1-4 - TRBV30 - CAWSAAGTWGGATNEKLFF TGTGCCTGGAGCGCCGCCGGGACATGGGGGGGGGCAACTAATGAAAAACTGTTTTTT
TRBJ2-7 few TRBV13 TRBD1 CASSTPGQGSEQYF TGTGCCAGCAGCACACCGGGACAGGGTAGCGAGCAGTACTTC
TRBJ2-5 - TRBV3-1/TRBV3-2 - CASSLRDFQETQYF TGTGCCAGCAGCCTCCGGGACTTCCAAGAGACCCAGTACTTC
TRBJ1-4 few TRBV5-1 - CASSWGSGASNEKLFF TGCGCCAGCAGCTGGGGTTCAGGGGCCTCTAATGAAAAACTGTTTTTT
TRBJ2-7 - TRBV10-3 TRBD2 CAIRDDSGTTYEQYF TGTGCCATCAGAGACGATAGCGGGACGACCTACGAGCAGTACTTC
TRBJ2-7 - TRBV2 - CASSVHYEQYF TGTGCCAGCAGTGTCCACTACGAGCAGTACTTC
TRBJ2-3 once TRBV20-1 TRBD2 CSASDRSGGIEDTQYF TGCAGTGCTAGTGATAGGAGCGGGGGGATAGAAGATACGCAGTATTTT
TRBJ2-1 few TRBV7-8 - CASTAALTSAGQKQFF TGTGCCAGCACCGCGGCCTTGACTAGCGCGGGACAGAAGCAGTTCTTC
TRBJ2-3 - TRBV3-1/TRBV3-2 TRBD2 CASSQSNWGSGGTSPDTQYF TGTGCCAGCAGCCAAAGTAATTGGGGTAGCGGGGGGACCTCGCCAGATACGCAGTATTTT
TRBJ1-4 once TRBV23-1 - CASTPQFLGDWTNEKLFF TGCGCCAGCACCCCTCAGTTTTTGGGGGACTGGACTAATGAAAAACTGTTTTTT
TRBJ1-5 few TRBV6-5 - CATGDSNQPQHF TGTGCCACAGGGGATAGCAATCAGCCCCAGCATTTT
TRBJ1-1 - TRBV7-9 - CASSTRGGNTEAFF TGTGCCAGCAGCACCCGAGGGGGGAACACTGAAGCTTTCTTT
TRBJ1-6 once TRBV7-2 - CASSFRSGGGSYNSPLHF TGTGCCAGCAGCTTTCGGTCGGGGGGCGGGTCCTATAATTCACCCCTCCACTTT
TRBJ2-7 - TRBV9 - CASSVASPQLSLVEQYF TGTGCCAGCAGCGTAGCTTCCCCACAGCTATCCCTGGTCGAGCAGTACTTC
TRBJ1-4 - TRBV7-9 - CASNQGGSNEKLFF TGTGCCAGCAACCAAGGAGGATCAAATGAAAAACTGTTTTTT
TRBJ1-4 - TRBV29-1 - CSVALGTRYEKLFF TGCAGCGTGGCCTTAGGGACAAGATACGAAAAACTGTTTTTT